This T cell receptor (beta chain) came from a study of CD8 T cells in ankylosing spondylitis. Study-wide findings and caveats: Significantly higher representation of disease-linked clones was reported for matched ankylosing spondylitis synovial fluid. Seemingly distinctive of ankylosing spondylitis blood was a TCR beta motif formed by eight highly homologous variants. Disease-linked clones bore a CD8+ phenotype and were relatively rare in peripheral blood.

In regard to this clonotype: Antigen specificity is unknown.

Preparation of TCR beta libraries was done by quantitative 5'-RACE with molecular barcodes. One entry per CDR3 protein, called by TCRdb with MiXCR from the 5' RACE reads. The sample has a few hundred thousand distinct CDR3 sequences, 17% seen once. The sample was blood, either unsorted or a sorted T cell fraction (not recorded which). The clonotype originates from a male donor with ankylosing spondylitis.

The DNA of the CDR3 is TGCAGTGCCCTGGACAGGGGGGTTCGCTACACCTTC. Its translation is CSALDRGVRYTF. The rearrangement joins TRBV20-1 to TRBJ1-2, with TRBD1 identical over 10 bases. V lost 6 bases and J lost 9; bases outside the gene matches: 7. Germline assignment: CDR1 DFQATT and CDR2 SNEGSKA (reference sequence). This CDR3 is built from 12 residues.